These T cell receptor beta chains were read from a single sample in a study of monozygotic twins with inflammatory bowel disease. TCRdb derives one entry per CDR3 protein from the 5' RACE reads, leaving out DNA. This specimen shows 110,000 to 150,000 distinct CDR3 sequences; the ten leading clones hold more than 1%. The sample was blood. These receptors were obtained from a human donor with ulcerative colitis or Crohn's disease, or a healthy co-twin of an affected twin (not recorded which). Each CDR3 is given with its conserved first and last residue.

CDR3 length: 13; J gene: TRBJ2-1; V gene: TRBV30; CDR3 protein: CAWSVGGWNKQFF
CDR3 length: 17; J gene: TRBJ2-1; V gene: TRBV30; CDR3 protein: CAWSVQIMGKGYNEQFF
CDR3 length: 15; J gene: TRBJ2-7; V gene: TRBV20-1; CDR3 protein: CSASVGGSRAYEQYF
CDR3 length: 16; J gene: TRBJ2-3; V gene: TRBV13; CDR3 protein: CASSPQGGRARGTQYF
CDR3 length: 15; J gene: TRBJ2-5; V gene: TRBV7-2; CDR3 protein: CASSLAGFEGETQYF
CDR3 length: 14; J gene: TRBJ1-1; V gene: TRBV20-1; CDR3 protein: CSAVPGDRATKAFF
CDR3 length: 16; J gene: TRBJ1-1; V gene: TRBV28; CDR3 protein: CASSLVRGRVDTEAFF
CDR3 length: 14; J gene: TRBJ2-7; V gene: TRBV20-1; CDR3 protein: CSANDRARINEQYF
CDR3 length: 14; J gene: TRBJ2-3; V gene: TRBV12-3/TRBV12-4; CDR3 protein: CASRGVWGTDTQYF
CDR3 length: 14; J gene: TRBJ1-6; V gene: TRBV28; CDR3 protein: CASNWAGWGSPLHF
CDR3 length: 14; J gene: TRBJ2-1; V gene: TRBV6-2/TRBV6-3; CDR3 protein: CASSYMPGALEQFF